Each of the 23 T cell receptor beta chains below was sequenced from the same sample in a study of blood T cell repertoires in COVID-19. Assay used: immunoSEQ multiplex PCR; TCRdb lists only in-frame clones, some missing. The sample consists of 230,000 or so clones, about 86% of them appearing once. Sample: PBMCs or T cells enriched from blood (not recorded which). These receptors originate from a woman aged 45-65 years with acute COVID-19.

This clone was recorded once. The DNA for the CDR3 is TGTGCCAGCTGGGGCGAGGGCTACACCTTC. The encoded protein is CASWGEGYTF. V gene TRBV9 combines with J gene TRBJ1-2, with D possibly TRBD1 on 5 matching bases. Trimming removed 7 bases at V and 8 bases at J, with 9 bases between. The germline V gene encodes CDR1 SGDLS and CDR2 YYNGEE. The CDR3 spans 10 residues.

The chain combines TRBV9 with TRBJ2-7, with a weak D call TRBD1 (6 bases). From germline, CDR1 is SGDLS and CDR2 YYNGEE. V shed 4 bases and J shed 3 bases, with 17 bases lying between them. The CDR3 covers 15 residues. As DNA, the CDR3 is TGTGCCAGCAGCTCCGAGGGGGATACCATCTACGAGCAGTACTTC. This sequence encodes CASSSEGDTIYEQYF.

The chain combines TRBV14 with TRBJ2-1; 9 nucleotides align to TRBD1. CDR1 and CDR2 (germline): SGHDN, FVKESK. V shed 3 bases, J shed 7 bases, and the junction held 7 bases outside the gene matches. This CDR3 has 15 amino acids. CDR3 DNA sequence: TGTGCCAGCAGCCAGACGACAGGGGGTTCGAATGAGCAGTTCTTC. It encodes CASSQTTGGSNEQFF.

The rearrangement links TRBV7-3 to TRBJ2-1; 11 bases agree with TRBD2. The CDR3 runs 16 residues. Germline CDR1 reads SGHTA; CDR2 reads FQGTGA. V lost 5 bases, J lost 2 bases, and 5 bases stayed unmatched. CDR3 loop: CASSPQTSGTYNEQFF. As DNA, the CDR3 is TGTGCCAGCAGCCCCCAGACTAGCGGGACCTACAATGAGCAGTTCTTC.

The chain couples TRBV28 to TRBJ1-5; 8 bases fit TRBD1. V was clipped by 8 bases and J by 5 bases; unmatched bases: 8. Germline loops: CDR1 MDHEN, CDR2 SYDVKM. The CDR3 is 14 amino acids. For the CDR3, the DNA is TGTGCCAGCGGCAACAGGGGGATATATCAGCCCCAGCATTTT. Amino acids: CASGNRGIYQPQHF. Full variable domain (rest looked up from reference TRBV28 and TRBJ1-5): DVKVTQSSRYLVKRTGEKVFLECVQDMDHENMFWYRQDPGLGLRLIYFSYDVKMKEKGDIPEGYSVSREKKERFSLILESASTNQTSMYLCASGNRGIYQPQHFGDGTRLSIL.

This clone was counted a few times. V is TRBV27 and J is TRBJ1-2, with D uncertain. Between the trimmed V and J ends, which lost 6 bases and 7 bases, there was a span of 21 bases. The germline gives CDR1 MNHEY, CDR2 SMNVEV (reference sequence). The CDR3 spans 15 residues. For the CDR3, the DNA is TGTGCCAGCAGGCCTTTCCGGGATTCTCCCTTTGGCTACACCTTC. It translates to CASRPFRDSPFGYTF.

The J gene is TRBJ2-7, the V gene TRBV7-2, with TRBD2 identical over 7 bases. The CDR3 sequence is 13 residues long. Germline V CDR1 and CDR2: SGHTA, FQGNSA. Losses at the gene ends were 3 bases for V and 4 bases for J; bases not matched to a gene: 3. This chain's CDR3 is CASSFSGPYEQYF. In DNA, the CDR3 is TGTGCCAGCAGCTTTAGCGGGCCTTACGAGCAGTACTTC.

CDR3 DNA sequence: TGTGCCAGCAGTTACCAGGGGGCGGGAACTGAAGCTTTCTTT. This sequence encodes CASSYQGAGTEAFF. This chain links TRBV6-5 with TRBJ1-1, with TRBD1 matching 8 bases. J was trimmed by 5 bases and V by 2 bases; bases with no gene match: 4. The CDR3 is 14 amino acids. CDR1 and CDR2 (germline): MNHEY, SVGAGI.

The chain combines TRBV28 with TRBJ2-2, with D perhaps TRBD2 (5 bases). Trimming pared 10 bases from V and 8 bases from J, leaving 17 bases between. Germline CDR1 and CDR2: MDHEN and SYDVKM. The CDR3 consists of 13 residues. As DNA, the CDR3 is TGTGCCACCAACCCCCCTAGCACTGGGGAGCTGTTTTTT. Its translation is CATNPPSTGELFF. The variable domain in full, completed from reference TRBV28 and TRBJ2-2, reads DVKVTQSSRYLVKRTGEKVFLECVQDMDHENMFWYRQDPGLGLRLIYFSYDVKMKEKGDIPEGYSVSREKKERFSLILESASTNQTSMYLCATNPPSTGELFFGEGSRLTVL.

This chain joins TRBV11-2 and TRBJ2-1, with TRBD2 matching 13 bases. The CDR3 has 18 amino acids. In germline, CDR1 is SGHAT, CDR2 FQNNGV. The V and J ends lost 5 bases and 0 bases, in that order; junction bases with no gene match: 7. The chain's CDR3 is CASSEGTSGDPSYNEQFF. DNA for the CDR3: TGTGCCAGCAGCGAGGGGACTAGCGGGGATCCCTCCTACAATGAGCAGTTCTTC.

The CDR3 loop is CASSSGTSASYNEQFF. The CDR3 DNA sequence: TGTGCCAGCAGCTCCGGGACTAGCGCATCCTACAATGAGCAGTTCTTC. This rearrangement joins TRBV28 to TRBJ2-1; 10 nucleotides align to TRBD2. V lost 6 bases to trimming and J lost 1 base; unmatched junction nucleotides: 6. The CDR3 covers 16 residues. Germline CDR1 and CDR2: MDHEN and SYDVKM.

This rearrangement joins TRBV28 to TRBJ2-7, with 8 bases matching TRBD2. Trimming took 5 bases from V and 0 from J; bases not matched to a gene: 6. Germline values: CDR1 MDHEN, CDR2 SYDVKM. The CDR3 sequence is 15 residues long. CDR3 nucleotide sequence: TGTGCCAGCAGTCACGGCGGGGGGCCCTCCTACGAGCAGTACTTC. Encoded protein: CASSHGGGPSYEQYF.

J is TRBJ1-2 and V is TRBV7-2; D is unclear. Germline CDR1 SGHTA, CDR2 FQGNSA. The ends were cut back, 2 bases at V and 6 bases at J, with 7 bases in the middle. The CDR3 consists of 12 residues. The CDR3 is CASSLFRDGYTF. The CDR3 nucleotides are TGTGCCAGCAGCTTATTTCGGGATGGCTACACCTTC. Using reference TRBV7-2 and TRBJ1-2 for the parts outside the CDR3, the full variable domain is GAGVSQSPSNKVTEKGKDVELRCDPISGHTALYWYRQSLGQGLEFLIYFQGNSAPDKSGLPSDRFSAERTGGSVSTLTIQRTQQEDSAVYLCASSLFRDGYTFGSGTRLTVV.

In DNA, the CDR3 is TGTGCCAGCAGTGAAGCGCTTCAGGGCTCCTACGAGCAGTACTTC. Translating it yields CASSEALQGSYEQYF. V is TRBV6-1 and J is TRBJ2-7; perhaps TRBD1 as D (5 bases). The CDR3 covers 15 residues. Germline CDR1 reads MNHNS; CDR2 reads SASEGT. V lost 0 bases, J lost 0 bases, and 9 bases lay in between.

Concerning this clone: Other DNA variants within this sample encode the same CDR3. V usage is TRBV27 and J usage is TRBJ1-1; the D gene is possibly TRBD1 (5 bases). V was trimmed by 3 bases and J by 8 bases, leaving 7 bases between them. CDR3 length equals 11 residues. Germline V gene data show CDR1 as MNHEY and CDR2 as SMNVEV (reference sequence). The CDR3 spells CASSLGGEAFF. For the CDR3, the DNA is TGTGCCAGCAGTTTGGGGGGGGAAGCTTTCTTT.

In its sample, this clone was seen a few times. V and J are TRBV6-6 and TRBJ1-2; 10 positions agree with TRBD1. Trimming removed 2 bases from V and 6 bases from J; junction bases left unmatched: 6. This CDR3 comprises 15 residues. Germline CDR1 reads MNHNY; CDR2 reads SVGAGI (reference sequence). Here the CDR3 DNA reads TGTGCCAGCAGTTACGGACAGGGGGGTTTGGATGGCTACACCTTC. Its protein product is CASSYGQGGLDGYTF.

This clone has only one observation. This chain links TRBV7-9 with TRBJ1-4; D call uncertain. CDR3 length: 14 amino acids. Trimming pared 5 bases from V and 4 bases from J, leaving 11 bases between. CDR1 is SEHNR, CDR2 FQNEAQ, per germline (reference sequence). The CDR3 is CASSQTVGNEKLFF. DNA for the CDR3: TGTGCCAGCAGCCAAACAGTCGGTAATGAAAAACTGTTTTTT.

The V and J genes are TRBV18 and TRBJ1-5, with 10 bases fitting TRBD1. Germline CDR1 is KGHSH and CDR2 is LQKENI. Germline trimming cut 2 bases from V and 1 base from J; bases unmatched to any gene: 11. This CDR3 contains 19 residues. This CDR3 is CASSPIRTGGSLSNQPQHF. The CDR3, as DNA: TGTGCCAGCTCACCAATTAGGACAGGGGGTTCCCTCAGCAATCAGCCCCAGCATTTT.

Details on this clone: The sample carries other DNA sequences with the same CDR3. The V gene is TRBV7-3, the J gene TRBJ2-1, with 8 bases lining up with TRBD2. The germline V gene has CDR1 SGHTA and CDR2 FQGTGA. The CDR3 spans 16 residues. The V segment lost 4 bases and the J segment 0 bases; nucleotides outside the gene matches: 5. DNA for the CDR3: TGTGCCAGCAGCTCAAGAAGCGGGAGCTCCTACAATGAGCAGTTCTTC. It encodes CASSSRSGSSYNEQFF.

This chain links TRBV7-3 with TRBJ2-1; D is unresolved. V lost 3 bases and J lost 0, with 9 bases in between. The CDR3 loop spans 15 amino acids. CDR1 and CDR2 from the germline V gene are SGHTA and FQGTGA. The DNA for the CDR3 is TGTGCCAGCAGCTTGGCGGATAGCTCCTACAATGAGCAGTTCTTC. Protein sequence: CASSLADSSYNEQFF.

The J gene is TRBJ2-1, the V gene TRBV11-1, with 9 bases fitting TRBD2. This CDR3 contains 16 residues. The V gene's germline CDR1 is SGHAT and CDR2 FQDESV (reference sequence). V shed 4 bases, J shed 5 bases, and the junction held 9 bases outside the gene matches. CDR3 coding DNA: TGTGCCAGCAGCTCCGGGACTAGCCGTATCAACAATGAGCAGTTCTTC. Translating gives CASSSGTSRINNEQFF.

The chain recombines TRBV12-3 or TRBV12-4 with TRBJ1-6; 9 bases fit TRBD1. V dropped 8 bases and J dropped 9; count of bases not matched to a gene: 5. This CDR3 comprises 13 residues. The CDR3 is CASGGTGSSPLHF. DNA of the CDR3: TGTGCCAGCGGTGGGACAGGGAGTTCACCCCTCCACTTT.

The V gene is TRBV11-2, the J gene TRBJ2-7; D unclear. V was pared by 5 bases and J by 0 bases, with 17 bases between. This CDR3 spans 16 amino acids. Per the germline V gene, CDR1 is SGHAT and CDR2 is FQNNGV. DNA for the CDR3: TGTGCCAGCAGCCGTACGGTAGGAGTTCTCTCCTACGAGCAGTACTTC. Protein product: CASSRTVGVLSYEQYF.